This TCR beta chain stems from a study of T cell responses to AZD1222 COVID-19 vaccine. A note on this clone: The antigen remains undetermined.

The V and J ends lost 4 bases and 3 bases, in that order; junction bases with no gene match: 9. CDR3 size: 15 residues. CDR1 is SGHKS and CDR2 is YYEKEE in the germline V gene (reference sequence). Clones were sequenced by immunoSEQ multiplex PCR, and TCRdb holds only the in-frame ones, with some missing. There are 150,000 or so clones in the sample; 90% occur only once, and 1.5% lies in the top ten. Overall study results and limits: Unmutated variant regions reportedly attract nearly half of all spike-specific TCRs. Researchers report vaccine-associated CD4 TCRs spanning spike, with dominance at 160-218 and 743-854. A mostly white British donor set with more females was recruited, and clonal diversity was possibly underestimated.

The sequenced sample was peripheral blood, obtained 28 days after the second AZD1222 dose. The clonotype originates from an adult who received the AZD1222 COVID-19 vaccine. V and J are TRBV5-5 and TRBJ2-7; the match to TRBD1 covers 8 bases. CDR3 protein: CASSPEDRVYYEQYF. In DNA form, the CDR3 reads TGTGCCAGCAGCCCGGAGGACAGGGTCTACTACGAGCAGTACTTC.